The rows below give T cell receptor beta chains drawn from one sample of a study of shared clonotypes between healthy human individuals. The assay was immunoSEQ multiplex PCR, and TCRdb's table has in-frame clones only and misses some. The sample records 330,000 or so clones, around 74% being singletons. Sequenced: memory CD4+ T cells sorted from blood. The receptors here all came from a young man in good health. The CDR3 runs from the conserved cysteine through the conserved F or W. D genes are given only for firm matches. Clone size is given for some rows only: seen once, a few or many times, or a class if the clone is expanded.

CDR3	DNA	V	size	D	J
CASSSTPQRYSGNTIYF	TGTGCCAGCAGCTCGACCCCACAGAGATACTCTGGAAACACCATATATTTT	TRBV7-8	NA	NA	TRBJ1-3
CASSRLAGVEYEQYF	TGTGCCAGCAGCCGACTAGCGGGAGTCGAGTACGAGCAGTACTTC	TRBV11-3	NA	TRBD2	TRBJ2-7
CSVGHLYNEQFF	TGCAGCGTTGGGCACCTCTACAATGAGCAGTTCTTC	TRBV29-1	NA	NA	TRBJ2-1
CASTPLGGRGDIQYF	TGTGCCAGCACCCCCCTGGGAGGGCGCGGGGACATTCAGTACTTC	TRBV7-8	few	TRBD2	TRBJ2-4
CASSVLASGPDTQYF	TGTGCCAGCAGCGTACTGGCTAGCGGCCCAGATACGCAGTATTTT	TRBV9	NA	TRBD2	TRBJ2-3
CASIRGGRGPGSYEQYF	TGTGCCAGCATTCGAGGGGGCCGGGGCCCCGGGTCCTACGAGCAGTACTTC	TRBV2	NA	TRBD1	TRBJ2-7
CAIRQGPDTGELFF	TGTGCCATCCGACAGGGGCCAGACACCGGGGAGCTGTTTTTT	TRBV6-5	NA	TRBD1	TRBJ2-2
CASSPKGQTFQETQYF	TGTGCCAGCAGCCCCAAGGGACAGACCTTCCAAGAGACCCAGTACTTC	TRBV11-1	once	TRBD1	TRBJ2-5
CASSQSLGLAIHNEQFF	TGTGCCAGCTCCCAGAGTTTGGGACTAGCGATACACAATGAGCAGTTCTTC	TRBV18	NA	TRBD2	TRBJ2-1
CASSVELAGTTYEQYF	TGTGCCAGCAGTGTAGAACTAGCGGGGACTACCTACGAGCAGTACTTC	TRBV6-1	few	TRBD2	TRBJ2-7
CASSLSRSYEQYF	TGTGCCAGCAGCTTAAGTAGATCCTACGAGCAGTACTTC	TRBV11-2	NA	NA	TRBJ2-7
CASSLWDRGAYGYTF	TGTGCCAGCAGCTTGTGGGACAGGGGGGCCTATGGCTACACCTTC	TRBV7-8	NA	TRBD1	TRBJ1-2
CASGYDHYEQYF	TGTGCCAGCGGTTATGACCACTACGAGCAGTACTTC	TRBV2	NA	NA	TRBJ2-7
CASSLSLGTYNEQFF	TGTGCCAGCAGCTTGTCCCTAGGAACCTACAATGAGCAGTTCTTC	TRBV5-5	NA	NA	TRBJ2-1
CASSEPTLGGKETQYF	TGCGCCAGCAGTGAGCCAACATTGGGGGGGAAAGAGACCCAGTACTTC	TRBV10-2	NA	TRBD2	TRBJ2-5
CASSRLGQGNTEAFF	TGTGCCAGCAGCAGATTGGGACAGGGGAACACTGAAGCTTTCTTT	TRBV9	NA	TRBD1	TRBJ1-1
CASSQTSGVSTDTQYF	TGTGCCAGCAGCCAGACTAGCGGGGTTAGCACAGATACGCAGTATTTT	TRBV11-2	NA	TRBD2	TRBJ2-3
CASSFGGNTEAFF	TGTGCCAGCAGTTTCGGGGGGAACACTGAAGCTTTCTTT	TRBV5-6	NA	NA	TRBJ1-1
CASSQGLASYNEQFF	TGTGCTAGCAGTCAGGGACTAGCCTCCTACAATGAGCAGTTCTTC	TRBV7-7	NA	TRBD2	TRBJ2-1
CASSFMRSPIVIETQYF	TGTGCCAGCAGCTTTATGAGATCTCCAATAGTGATAGAGACCCAGTACTTC	TRBV11-3	NA	NA	TRBJ2-5
CAWSVEGSGANVLTF	TGTGCCTGGAGTGTAGAAGGGTCTGGGGCCAACGTCCTGACTTTC	TRBV30	NA	NA	TRBJ2-6
CASSLHNEQFF	TGCGCCAGCAGCTTGCACAATGAGCAGTTCTTC	TRBV5-1	NA	NA	TRBJ2-1
CASRPGTDQETQYF	TGTGCCAGCAGACCCGGGACAGACCAAGAGACCCAGTACTTC	TRBV6-6	few	TRBD1	TRBJ2-5
CASSAGSGRASYNEQFF	TGTGCCAGCAGTGCAGGTAGCGGGAGGGCCTCCTACAATGAGCAGTTCTTC	TRBV2	few	TRBD2	TRBJ2-1
CASSPRWSGGNYGYTF	TGCGCCAGCAGCCCAAGATGGTCAGGGGGCAACTATGGCTACACCTTC	TRBV4-3	NA	TRBD1	TRBJ1-2
CASSLGGVPGLRNTIYF	TGCGCCAGCAGCTTGGGTGGGGTTCCCGGACTTCGAAACACCATATATTTT	TRBV5-1	NA	NA	TRBJ1-3
CASSSQSSGTNSPLHF	TGTGCCAGCAGCTCGCAATCCTCCGGGACCAATTCACCCCTCCACTTT	TRBV7-6	NA	NA	TRBJ1-6
CASSLALRGQGTGELFF	TGTGCCAGCAGCTTAGCGTTAAGAGGACAGGGCACCGGGGAGCTGTTTTTT	TRBV7-9	NA	TRBD1	TRBJ2-2
CATSRDSRDGAGASYEQYF	TGTGCCACCAGCAGAGATTCGAGGGATGGCGCGGGGGCTTCCTACGAGCAGTACTTC	TRBV15	few	NA	TRBJ2-7
CASSVQTGNTEAFF	TGCGCCAGCAGCGTACAAACAGGTAACACTGAAGCTTTCTTT	TRBV5-1	NA	NA	TRBJ1-1
CASSLAQTQGTEAFF	TGCGCCAGCAGCTTGGCCCAAACTCAGGGGACTGAAGCTTTCTTT	TRBV5-1	NA	NA	TRBJ1-1
CASSPGLATEQYF	TGTGCCAGCTCACCAGGACTAGCGACCGAGCAGTACTTC	TRBV18	many	TRBD2	TRBJ2-7
CASSLGVSEQFF	TGTGCCAGCAGCTTAGGGGTTTCTGAGCAGTTCTTC	TRBV7-8	NA	NA	TRBJ2-1
CASSQGAGQGAHEQYF	TGTGCCAGCAGCCAAGGAGCGGGGCAGGGGGCGCACGAGCAGTACTTC	TRBV4-2	many	NA	TRBJ2-7
CASSLSFTKVVDEQFF	TGTGCCAGCAGCTTATCCTTCACGAAGGTGGTTGATGAGCAGTTCTTC	TRBV7-3	NA	NA	TRBJ2-1
CASSGTFNQPQHF	TGTGCCAGCAGTGGGACATTCAATCAGCCCCAGCATTTT	TRBV27	few	NA	TRBJ1-5
CATSRDGTGYNEQFF	TGTGCCACCAGCAGAGATGGTACAGGGTACAATGAGCAGTTCTTC	TRBV15	NA	NA	TRBJ2-1
CASSKQGSTYEQYF	TGTGCCAGCAGTAAACAGGGTAGCACCTACGAGCAGTACTTC	TRBV2	NA	NA	TRBJ2-7
CASRPGNRVSTDTQYF	TGTGCCAGCAGACCGGGTAACAGGGTGAGCACAGATACGCAGTATTTT	TRBV5-7	once	NA	TRBJ2-3